This TCR beta chain comes out of a study of blood T cells in healthy people across ages. Primed by a sample-barcoded 5' primer and a J-beta primer mix, a second PCR proceeded for about 6 to 11 cycles. In TCRdb, the 5' RACE reads were re-called with MiXCR into one record per CDR3 protein. There are around 2 million distinct CDR3 sequences in the sample; more than 35% occur only once, and under 30% lies in the top ten. PBMCs, at least 6.5 million per sample, were isolated. CDR3 length: 15 residues. The germline CDR1 and CDR2 sequences are LNHNV and YYDKDF (reference sequence). V was pared by 1 base and J by 0 bases, with 9 bases between.

This clonotype was sampled from a human donor in good health. Sequenced input: blood. This chain uses TRBV15 with TRBJ1-1; D gene ambiguous. CDR3 in DNA: TGTGCCACCAGCAGAGGAACGGTTCTGAACACTGAAGCTTTCTTT. Translation gives CATSRGTVLNTEAFF.